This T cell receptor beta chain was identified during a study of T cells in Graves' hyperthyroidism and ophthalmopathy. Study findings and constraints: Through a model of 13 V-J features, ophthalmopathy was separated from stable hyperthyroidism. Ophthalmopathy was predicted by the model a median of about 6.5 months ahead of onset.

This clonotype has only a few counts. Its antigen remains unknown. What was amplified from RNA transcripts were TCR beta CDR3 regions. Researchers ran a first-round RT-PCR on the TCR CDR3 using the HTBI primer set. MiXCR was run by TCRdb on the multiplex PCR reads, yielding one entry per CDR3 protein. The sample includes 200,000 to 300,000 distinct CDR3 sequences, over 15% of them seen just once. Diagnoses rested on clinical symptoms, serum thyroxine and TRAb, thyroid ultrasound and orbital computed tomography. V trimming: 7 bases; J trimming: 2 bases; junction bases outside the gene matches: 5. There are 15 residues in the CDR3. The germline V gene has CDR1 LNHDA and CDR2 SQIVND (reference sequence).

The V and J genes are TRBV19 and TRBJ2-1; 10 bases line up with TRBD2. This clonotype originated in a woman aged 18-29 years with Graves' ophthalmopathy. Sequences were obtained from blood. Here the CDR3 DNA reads TGTGCCAGTACCCAAGCGGGGGGGACCTACAATGAGCAGTTCTTC. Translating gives CASTQAGGTYNEQFF.